This TCR beta chain was documented in a study of response to subunit inactivated influenza vaccine. Study-wide results and limits: Authors suggested seasonal influenza vaccinations each recruit few new T cells.

TCRdb re-called the RT-PCR reads with MiXCR, one entry per CDR3 protein. Of just over 300,000 distinct CDR3 sequences listed, approximately 23% are singletons. A word on this clonotype: Its matching antigen is unknown.

Trimming took 0 bases from V and 4 from J; bases not matched to a gene: 1. This CDR3 spans 14 amino acids. The germline gives CDR1 MNHEY, CDR2 SVGEGT. This sequence joins TRBV6-2 or TRBV6-3 and TRBJ2-5; 8 bases fit TRBD1. Sequenced material: PBMCs from blood, taken 21 months after vaccination. The TCR was taken from a man aged 45-69 years who received an inactivated influenza vaccine. The CDR3 DNA reads as TGTGCCAGCAGTTACTCGACAGGGGCAGAGACCCAGTACTTC. It yields the protein CASSYSTGAETQYF.